The TCR beta chain described here comes from a study of blood T cell repertoires in COVID-19. Study context: Whether acute or convalescent, the COVID-19 samples came from the United States, Italy and Spain. The analysed material was cDNA or gDNA that came from T cells, B-cell-depleted T cells, or PBMCs.

As originally analysed: From reference gene primer amplification, estimates of nucleated cell counts were derived. The table came from immunoSEQ multiplex PCR; TCRdb's copy has only in-frame clones and leaves some out. D and trimming come from the DNA, and the V and J calls and clone size come from that table. The sample contains some 180,000 clones, 70% to 80% of which appear only once. V lost 7 bases, J lost 2 bases, and 14 bases lay in between. The CDR3 totals 14 residues. Germline V CDR1 and CDR2: KGHDR, SFDVKD. The sequencing input was peripheral blood. The clonotype comes from a man in his forties or fifties who had recovered from COVID-19. The rearrangement uses TRBV24-1 and TRBJ2-7, with D possibly TRBD1 on 8 matching bases. The chain's CDR3 is CATSGGTGPYEQYF. The CDR3 nucleotides read TGTGCCACCAGCGGGGGGACAGGACCCTACGAGCAGTACTTC.